The entry below describes one TCR beta chain. Its binding antigen is unknown. Base quality data are lacking; no much larger clone is found one base away. These data originate in a study of T-cell memory formation after mild COVID-19 (dated by TCRdb to the early 2020s). Background for the entire study: TCR sequence clusters from the two donors were found to be largely donor specific. In a couple of donors, T-cell clones that expanded and contracted after mild COVID-19 were followed by sequencing TCRalpha and TCRbeta repertoires longitudinally. Two young, previously healthy adult volunteers, one female and one male, were included in the cohort.

Sequenced using an Illumina NovaSeq 6000. cDNA libraries for TCRalpha and TCRbeta were prepared by 5'RACE using constant-segment primers, with sample barcodes and unique molecular identifiers added. Trizol reagent was used to extract RNA from every sample. The libraries were amplified in two PCR steps, and the second step added a second sample barcode and Illumina TruSeq adapters. Sequencing of the libraries was done on an Illumina NovaSeq, producing 2 x 150 bp paired-end reads. The paper's processing steps were these. Demultiplexing of reads and collapsing into UMI-guided consensus sequences were performed with migec v1.2.7. Using mixcr v2.1.11, UMI consensuses were aligned to TRA and TRB V and J templates and then assembled into clonotypes. A clonotype was counted as expanded or contracted only if both edgeR and NoisET called the change significant, with noise models trained on biological replicates. For edgeR calls, the cutoffs were a false discovery rate-adjusted p below 0.01 and a log2 fold-change threshold of 1. PCA with hierarchical clustering of max-normalized trajectories of the 1000 most abundant clonotypes was used as exploratory dynamics analysis. Separately sequenced CD4+ and CD8+ repertoires were used to assign the CD4 or CD8 phenotype of responding clones. TCRdb trimmed the raw reads at Q25, called clones with MiXCR and kept productive beta chains. Rows with a matching CDR3 protein are joined into one entry that keeps the most common DNA and genes. TCRdb assigned the V and J calls; the authors' analysis was not used. For this sample there are about 340,000 distinct CDR3 sequences; around 15% appear just once. The top ten clones comprise around 20% of the sample.

Ficoll-Paque density gradient centrifugation was used to isolate PBMCs. General study outcomes and caveats: Only a couple of mild cases were covered in the study, and larger cohorts including severe cases with pre-infection samples were considered necessary. Some responding clones were detected in pre-infection memory, which suggested that pre-existing cross-reactive memory T cells had joined the SARS-CoV-2 response. From day 15 to 85, contracting clones showed balanced CD4/CD8 phenotypes, whereas a second wave of clones that expanded from day 15 to 37 leaned towards CD4+. SARS-CoV-2 specificity of the second-wave clones peaking on day 37 was not confirmed. Contracting CD4+ clones were found mainly in CM and EM memory subsets, while CD8+ clones were enriched in EMRA.

V is pared back by 6 bases and J by 9 bases, with 15 bases lying between the germline termini. The germline V gene specifies MNHEY as CDR1 and SVGEGT as CDR2. The cysteine opens and the phenylalanine closes a CDR3 of 14 amino acids. The only DNA kept is the CDR3, 42 bases in frame from the first base. The receptor was isolated from a man aged 18 to 29 who had mild COVID-19 (a few samples of this study predate the infection). The sample titles of this study are shuffled in the database, so cell type and time point are left out; the donor was told from shared clones. The rearrangement combines TRBV6-2 or TRBV6-3 with TRBJ1-6; the D gene is not confidently resolved. The sequencing input was PBMCs or a T cell subset sorted from them (not recorded which). The sequenced DNA: TGTGCCAGCAGCTCAGGAGCCCTCCTTTCACCCCTCCACTTT. Its coded protein is CASSSGALLSPLHF.